Each of the 27 T cell receptor beta chains below was sequenced from the same sample in a study of B cell selection in AIRE deficiency. Data came from immunoSEQ multiplex PCR; TCRdb stores just in-frame clones and leaves some out. The sample gives some 24,000 clones, 95% to 96% of which show up once; 0.15% to 0.2% is in the top ten. Conventional CD4 T cells were sorted as CD4+CD127+ cells. Sequencing was done on a sample of CD4+CD127+ conventional T cells sorted from PBMCs. These TCRs come from a human donor in good health.

V is TRBV7-2 and J is TRBJ2-7; the D gene is possibly TRBD1 (6 bases). In germline, CDR1 is SGHTA, CDR2 FQGNSA. Trimming took 1 base from V and 2 from J, leaving 12 bases between them. CDR3 length: 15 amino acids. The CDR3 region is CASSLGTGSPYEQYF. DNA for the CDR3: TGTGCCAGCAGCTTAGGAACAGGGAGCCCCTACGAGCAGTACTTC.

The V and J genes are TRBV9 and TRBJ2-7; D is perhaps TRBD2 (6 bases). Germline V lookup: CDR1 SGDLS, CDR2 YYNGEE. The CDR3 contains 16 residues. V lost 0 bases and J lost 2, with 15 bases in between. CDR3 in amino acids: CASSVEEGLRAYEQYF. CDR3 nucleotides: TGTGCCAGCAGCGTAGAGGAGGGTTTGCGGGCCTACGAGCAGTACTTC.

This chain joins TRBV6-6 and TRBJ2-1, with 9 positions matching TRBD2. The CDR3 loop spans 16 amino acids. Germline V lookup: CDR1 MNHNY, CDR2 SVGAGI (reference sequence). Trimming removed 7 bases from V and 9 bases from J; junction bases left unmatched: 16. The CDR3 here is CASTREAGGPEGEQFF. As DNA, the CDR3 is TGTGCCAGCACCCGGGAGGCGGGGGGGCCGGAGGGTGAGCAGTTCTTC.

The rearrangement links TRBV7-9 to TRBJ1-2; no clear D. The germline gives CDR1 SEHNR, CDR2 FQNEAQ (reference sequence). CDR3 size: 14 residues. Trimming shortened V by 3 bases and J by 8 bases, and 16 bases separated the two germline ends. The DNA of the CDR3 is TGTGCCAGCAGCTTGGAAGTCTCCTATGGGGGCTACACCTTC. Its translation: CASSLEVSYGGYTF.

The rearrangement joins TRBV7-9 to TRBJ2-1; 10 nucleotides line up with TRBD1. Trimming at V came to 5 bases and at J to 7 bases, leaving 8 bases not matched to a gene. The CDR3 is made up of 15 amino acids. Per germline, CDR1 SEHNR and CDR2 FQNEAQ (reference sequence). The CDR3 spells CASSITGTGDNEQFF. As DNA, the CDR3 is TGTGCCAGCAGCATCACCGGGACAGGGGATAATGAGCAGTTCTTC.

This chain joins TRBV20-1 and TRBJ1-1; no reliable D call. This CDR3 has 11 residues. Germline assignment: CDR1 DFQATT and CDR2 SNEGSKA (reference sequence). The germline V and J ends were trimmed by 1 base and 5 bases, with 5 bases remaining between them. The CDR3 loop reads CSARGETEAFF. CDR3 in DNA: TGCAGTGCTAGAGGGGAAACTGAAGCTTTCTTT.

The chain has TRBV11-2 and TRBJ1-5; D ambiguous. Trimming shortened V by 5 bases and J by 5 bases, and 10 bases separated the two germline ends. This CDR3 contains 13 residues. CDR1 is SGHAT, CDR2 FQNNGV, per germline. The CDR3 nucleotides read TGTGCCAGCAGCGGGTGGGAGGATCAGCCCCAGCATTTT. It codes for CASSGWEDQPQHF. Full variable domain (rest looked up from reference TRBV11-2 and TRBJ1-5): EAGVAQSPRYKIIEKRQSVAFWCNPISGHATLYWYQQILGQGPKLLIQFQNNGVVDDSQLPKDRFSAERLKGVDSTLKIQPAKLEDSAVYLCASSGWEDQPQHFGDGTRLSIL.

This chain links TRBV7-6 with TRBJ2-1; TRBD2 aligns across 8 bases. The CDR3 has 17 residues. CDR1 is SGHVS and CDR2 is FNYEAQ in the germline V gene. The V gene end was trimmed by 2 bases and the J gene end by 3 bases; junction bases not matched to a gene: 9. CDR3 nucleotide sequence: TGTGCCAGCAGCTTAATGACCGGGGGGGCGGTCTACAATGAGCAGTTCTTC. Its translation is CASSLMTGGAVYNEQFF.

V gene TRBV5-1 combines with J gene TRBJ2-2, with TRBD2 identical over 7 bases. CDR3 size: 17 residues. From germline, CDR1 is SGHRS and CDR2 YFSETQ. The V gene end was trimmed by 5 bases and the J gene end by 1 base; junction bases not matched to a gene: 11. The CDR3 sequence: CASRWSAGPLNTGELFF. Here the CDR3 DNA reads TGCGCCAGCAGATGGTCAGCGGGGCCCCTGAACACCGGGGAGCTGTTTTTT.

The chain joins TRBV18 to TRBJ2-3; D call uncertain. The CDR3 contains 14 residues. Trimming pared 0 bases from V and 0 bases from J, leaving 4 bases between. CDR1 is KGHSH, CDR2 LQKENI, per germline. CDR3 nucleotide sequence: TGTGCCAGCTCACCACCAGAGAGCACAGATACGCAGTATTTT. Protein: CASSPPESTDTQYF. The variable domain in full, with the rest retrieved from reference TRBV18 and TRBJ2-3, is NAGVMQNPRHLVRRRGQEARLRCSPMKGHSHVYWYRQLPEEGLKFMVYLQKENIIDESGMPKERFSAEFPKEGPSILRIQQVVRGDSAAYFCASSPPESTDTQYFGPGTRLTVL.

The chain recombines TRBV27 with TRBJ2-5, with D perhaps TRBD1 (5 bases). CDR3 length: 16 residues. Germline V gene lookup returns CDR1 MNHEY and CDR2 SMNVEV (reference sequence). The V gene lost 1 base and the J gene lost 5 bases, with 17 bases spanning the gap. In DNA form, the CDR3 reads TGTGCCAGCAGTTTATTTCCAGGGAAGGGGCAGGAGACCCAGTACTTC. This encodes CASSLFPGKGQETQYF.

The chain has TRBV6-6 and TRBJ2-2; D gene unclear. The V and J ends lost 2 bases and 6 bases respectively, with 4 bases between them. Germline V lookup: CDR1 MNHNY, CDR2 SVGAGI (reference sequence). This CDR3 is 12 amino acids long. CDR3 sequence reads: CASSYEAGELFF. In nucleotides, the CDR3 is TGTGCCAGCAGTTACGAGGCCGGGGAGCTGTTTTTT.

The rearrangement joins TRBV6-1 to TRBJ1-1; D remains unclear. The V gene lost 3 bases and the J gene lost 1 base, with 9 bases spanning the gap. Looked up from germline, CDR1 is MNHNS and CDR2 is SASEGT. The CDR3 spans 14 residues. The CDR3 region has the DNA TGTGCCAGCAGTGATGTCGCATGGAACACTGAAGCTTTCTTT. It yields the protein CASSDVAWNTEAFF.

This sequence joins TRBV29-1 and TRBJ1-1, with D hard to call. V dropped 4 bases and J dropped 4 bases, with 13 bases sitting between them. Germline CDR1 and CDR2: SQVTM and ANQGSEA. CDR3 length equals 13 residues. Here the CDR3 DNA reads TGCAGCGTTGTAGAGGCCCAGGTCACTGAAGCTTTCTTT. This translates into CSVVEAQVTEAFF.

The chain has TRBV27 and TRBJ1-5; D perhaps matches TRBD1 (5 bases). Looked up from germline, CDR1 is MNHEY and CDR2 is SMNVEV (reference sequence). The CDR3 totals 17 residues. V lost 6 bases and J 2 bases, leaving 20 bases between the germline ends. CDR3 DNA sequence: TGTGCCAGCAGCACTTACTCGGGACTCCTGGGCAATCAGCCCCAGCATTTT. As protein: CASSTYSGLLGNQPQHF.

A single count supports this clone. The chain carries TRBV7-9 and TRBJ1-2; D possibly corresponds to TRBD1 (5 bases). Per germline, CDR1 SEHNR and CDR2 FQNEAQ (reference sequence). The CDR3 extends over 15 amino acids. The V end lost 1 base, the J end lost 4 bases, and 13 bases lay between the germline ends. This chain's CDR3 is CASSLDDGGTYGYTF. DNA for the CDR3: TGTGCCAGCAGCTTAGACGACGGGGGGACCTATGGCTACACCTTC.

This clone was recorded only once. The chain carries TRBV30 and TRBJ1-2; D not resolved. This CDR3 contains 14 residues. Trimming stripped 1 base from V and 0 bases from J, with 9 bases between. In germline, CDR1 is GTSNPN, CDR2 SVGIG (reference sequence). In nucleotides, the CDR3 is TGTGCCTGGAGTGAGGGCGGATCTAACTATGGCTACACCTTC. Protein sequence: CAWSEGGSNYGYTF.

V and J are TRBV9 and TRBJ1-2; D not resolved. This CDR3 spans 12 amino acids. The V gene lost 6 bases and the J gene lost 4 bases, with 10 bases spanning the gap. Germline lookup yields CDR1 SGDLS and CDR2 YYNGEE. The CDR3 bases are TGTGCCAGCAAGGACGGCACCTATGGCTACACCTTC. This codes for CASKDGTYGYTF.

In its sample, this clone was seen once. J is TRBJ2-5 and V is TRBV9, with 8 bases matching TRBD2. Unmatched junction bases numbered 9, after V lost 3 bases and J lost 5 bases. Per germline, CDR1 SGDLS and CDR2 YYNGEE. CDR3 size: 15 residues. CDR3 amino acids: CASSGTRGAPETQYF. DNA for the CDR3: TGTGCCAGCAGCGGTACGCGGGGGGCCCCCGAGACCCAGTACTTC.

This chain joins TRBV19 and TRBJ2-2; the match to TRBD1 covers 12 bases. V was clipped by 7 bases and J by 7 bases; unmatched bases: 10. Looked up from germline, CDR1 is LNHDA and CDR2 is SQIVND (reference sequence). The CDR3 covers 16 residues. This CDR3 is CASTDGGQGADGELFF. Here the CDR3 DNA reads TGTGCCAGTACCGATGGGGGACAGGGGGCGGACGGGGAGCTGTTTTTT.

The V call is TRBV5-1, the J call TRBJ2-3; a possible D gene is TRBD1 (6 bases). V was shortened by 0 bases and J by 5 bases, with 13 bases between the two germline ends. Germline V gene lookup returns CDR1 SGHRS and CDR2 YFSETQ. This CDR3 contains 15 residues. The CDR3 region is CASSLEGGDGDTQYF. The CDR3 region has the DNA TGCGCCAGCAGCTTGGAAGGGGGAGATGGAGATACGCAGTATTTT.

The CDR3, as DNA: TGTGCCTGGAGTGTCCGCGGCGCTCACTTCTTC. Translated: CAWSVRGAHFF. This chain uses TRBV30 with TRBJ2-1; D unclear. Germline CDR1 GTSNPN, CDR2 SVGIG (reference sequence). V was clipped by 0 bases and J by 16 bases, with 13 bases between them. The CDR3 loop spans 11 amino acids.

The chain carries TRBV11-1 and TRBJ1-2; 7 nucleotides match TRBD1. The J segment lost 3 bases and the V segment lost 6 bases, leaving 4 bases of the junction unmatched. The CDR3 is made up of 13 amino acids. The germline CDR1 and CDR2 sequences are SGHAT and FQDESV (reference sequence). In nucleotides, the CDR3 is TGTGCCAGCAGTCGGGACAGCTACTATGGCTACACCTTC. Encoded protein: CASSRDSYYGYTF.

The gene calls are TRBV5-1 and TRBJ2-7; 9 bases agree with TRBD2. Germline trimming cut 2 bases from V and 0 bases from J; bases unmatched to any gene: 3. CDR1 is SGHRS and CDR2 is YFSETQ in the germline V gene. The CDR3 totals 15 residues. CDR3 nucleotides: TGCGCCAGCAGCTTCAGCGGGGGGTACTCCTACGAGCAGTACTTC. It specifies CASSFSGGYSYEQYF.

This sequence joins TRBV7-7 and TRBJ1-5; a possible D gene is TRBD1 (5 bases). V was shortened by 5 bases and J by 2 bases, with 10 bases between the two germline ends. The CDR3 is 14 amino acids. CDR1 is SSHAT, CDR2 FNYEAQ, per germline (reference sequence). The chain's CDR3 is CASSRGDGNQPQHF. The CDR3 region has the DNA TGTGCCAGCAGCCGGGGGGATGGCAATCAGCCCCAGCATTTT.

This chain joins TRBV19 and TRBJ1-2; TRBD1 might be the D (5 bases). CDR3 length: 13 residues. V was trimmed by 3 bases and J by 10 bases, leaving 15 bases between them. Per germline, CDR1 LNHDA and CDR2 SQIVND (reference sequence). CDR3 in amino acids: CASSILGATNYTF. The CDR3 coding sequence is TGTGCCAGTAGTATCCTCGGGGCGACCAACTACACCTTC.

This chain connects TRBV27 to TRBJ2-3; no definite D call. The ends were cut back, 3 bases at V and 0 bases at J, with 7 bases in the middle. The CDR3 length is 14 residues. The germline V gene encodes CDR1 MNHEY and CDR2 SMNVEV (reference sequence). The CDR3 reads CASSFWGSTDTQYF. DNA for the CDR3: TGTGCCAGCAGTTTTTGGGGTAGCACAGATACGCAGTATTTT.